This T cell receptor beta chain was observed in a study of CD4 T cells in relation to SARS-CoV-2 and coronaviruses. Before the COVID-19 pandemic, during about 2010-2019, CD4+ T cells were taken from unexposed donors. The cells were cultured for under twelve days before CD4+ T cells were isolated. Unexposed-donor CD4+ T cells were probed with SARS-CoV-2 S/N and four cold-coronavirus spikes, cells permitting. Cultures received half-medium IL-2 refreshes on days 3 and 7. The CDR3 is 16 amino acids. Germline CDR1 and CDR2: MGHDK and SYGVNS. With 2 bases removed from V and 3 bases from J, the gap between germline ends came to 13 bases. Concerning this clone itself: Its specificity is not known.

Using immunoSEQ multiplex PCR, the repertoire was profiled, and TCRdb retains in-frame clones only, with some absent. The sample carries roughly 19,000 clones, 60% to 85% recorded once. Sequenced input: CD4+ T cells from PBMCs, cultured in vitro. The sequence derives from a human donor in good health. This chain connects TRBV25-1 to TRBJ2-2; weak D call: TRBD2 (6 bases). For the CDR3, the DNA is TGTGCCAGCAGTGAAAGAGGGCGGGGCTACACCGGGGAGCTGTTTTTT. As protein: CASSERGRGYTGELFF.